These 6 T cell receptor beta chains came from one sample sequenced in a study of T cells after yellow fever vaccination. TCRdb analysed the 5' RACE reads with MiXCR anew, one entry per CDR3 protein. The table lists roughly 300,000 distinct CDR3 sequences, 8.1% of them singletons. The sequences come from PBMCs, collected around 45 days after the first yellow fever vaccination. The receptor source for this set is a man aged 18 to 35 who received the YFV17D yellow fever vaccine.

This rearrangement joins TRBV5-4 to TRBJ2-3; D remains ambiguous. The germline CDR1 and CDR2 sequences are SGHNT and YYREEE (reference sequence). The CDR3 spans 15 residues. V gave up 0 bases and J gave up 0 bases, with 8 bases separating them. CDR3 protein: CASSLAVLSTDTQYF. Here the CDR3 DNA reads TGTGCCAGCAGCTTGGCAGTCCTAAGCACAGATACGCAGTATTTT.

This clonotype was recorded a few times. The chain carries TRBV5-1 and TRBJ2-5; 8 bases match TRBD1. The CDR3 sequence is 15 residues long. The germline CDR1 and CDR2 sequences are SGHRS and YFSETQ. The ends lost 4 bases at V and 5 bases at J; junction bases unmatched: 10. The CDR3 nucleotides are TGCGCCAGCAGCATTACAGGACAGGGTGGGGAGACCCAGTACTTC. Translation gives CASSITGQGGETQYF. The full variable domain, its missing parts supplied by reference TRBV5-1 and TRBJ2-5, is KAGVTQTPRYLIKTRGQQVTLSCSPISGHRSVSWYQQTPGQGLQFLFEYFSETQRNKGNFPGRFSGRQFSNSRSEMNVSTLELGDSALYLCASSITGQGGETQYFGPGTRLLVL.

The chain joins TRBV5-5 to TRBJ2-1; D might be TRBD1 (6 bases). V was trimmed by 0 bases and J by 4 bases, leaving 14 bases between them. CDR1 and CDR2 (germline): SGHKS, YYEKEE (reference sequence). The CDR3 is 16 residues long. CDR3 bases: TGTGCCAGCAGCTTGGGTGCAGGGGACATATACAATGAGCAGTTCTTC. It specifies CASSLGAGDIYNEQFF.

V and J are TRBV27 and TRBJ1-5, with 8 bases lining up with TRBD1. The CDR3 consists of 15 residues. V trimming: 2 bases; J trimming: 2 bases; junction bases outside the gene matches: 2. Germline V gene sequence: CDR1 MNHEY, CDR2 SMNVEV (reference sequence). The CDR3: CASSLGGQGNQPQHF. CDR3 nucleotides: TGTGCCAGCAGTTTAGGGGGACAGGGCAATCAGCCCCAGCATTTT.

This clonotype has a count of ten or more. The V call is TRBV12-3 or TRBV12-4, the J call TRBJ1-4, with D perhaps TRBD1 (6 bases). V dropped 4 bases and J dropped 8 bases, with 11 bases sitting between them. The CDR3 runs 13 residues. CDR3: CASSYRAGEKLFF. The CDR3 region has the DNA TGTGCCAGCAGTTACAGGGCAGGGGAAAAACTGTTTTTT.

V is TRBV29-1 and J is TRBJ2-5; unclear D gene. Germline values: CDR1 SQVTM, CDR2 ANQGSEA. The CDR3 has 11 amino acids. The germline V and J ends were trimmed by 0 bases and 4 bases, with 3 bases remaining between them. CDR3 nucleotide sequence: TGCAGCGTTGAAGAACGAGAGACCCAGTACTTC. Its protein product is CSVEERETQYF.